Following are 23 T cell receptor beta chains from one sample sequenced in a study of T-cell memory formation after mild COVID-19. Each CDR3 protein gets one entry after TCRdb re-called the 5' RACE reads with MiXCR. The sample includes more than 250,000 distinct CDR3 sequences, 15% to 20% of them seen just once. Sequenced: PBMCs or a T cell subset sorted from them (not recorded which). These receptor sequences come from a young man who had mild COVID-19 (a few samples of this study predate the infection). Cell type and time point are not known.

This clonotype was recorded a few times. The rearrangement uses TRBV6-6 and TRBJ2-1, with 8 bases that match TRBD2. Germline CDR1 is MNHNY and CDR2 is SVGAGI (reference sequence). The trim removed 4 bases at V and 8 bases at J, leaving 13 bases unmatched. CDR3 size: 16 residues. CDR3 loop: CASSSGVAGGVDEQFF. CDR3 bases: TGTGCCAGCAGTTCTGGGGTCGCGGGGGGCGTAGATGAGCAGTTCTTC.

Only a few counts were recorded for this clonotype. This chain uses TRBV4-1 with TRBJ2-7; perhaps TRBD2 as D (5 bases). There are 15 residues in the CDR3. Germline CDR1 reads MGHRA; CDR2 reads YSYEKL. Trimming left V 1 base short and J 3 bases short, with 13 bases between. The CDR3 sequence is CASSQVARVGYEQYF. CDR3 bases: TGCGCCAGCAGCCAAGTAGCGCGGGTCGGCTACGAGCAGTACTTC.

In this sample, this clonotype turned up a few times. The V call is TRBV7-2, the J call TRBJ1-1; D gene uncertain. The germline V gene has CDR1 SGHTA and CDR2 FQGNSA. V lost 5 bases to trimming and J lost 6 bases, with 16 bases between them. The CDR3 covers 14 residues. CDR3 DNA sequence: TGTGCCAGCAGCCTGAGCAGCATGCACGCTGAAGCTTTCTTT. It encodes CASSLSSMHAEAFF. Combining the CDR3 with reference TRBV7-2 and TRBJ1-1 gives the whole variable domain GAGVSQSPSNKVTEKGKDVELRCDPISGHTALYWYRQSLGQGLEFLIYFQGNSAPDKSGLPSDRFSAERTGGSVSTLTIQRTQQEDSAVYLCASSLSSMHAEAFFGQGTRLTVV.

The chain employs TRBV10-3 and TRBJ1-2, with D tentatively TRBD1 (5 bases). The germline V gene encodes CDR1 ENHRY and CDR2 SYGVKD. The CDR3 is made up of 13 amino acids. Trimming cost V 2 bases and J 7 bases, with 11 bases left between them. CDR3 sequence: CAISESGAGGYTF. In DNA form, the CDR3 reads TGTGCCATCAGTGAGAGCGGGGCGGGTGGCTACACCTTC.

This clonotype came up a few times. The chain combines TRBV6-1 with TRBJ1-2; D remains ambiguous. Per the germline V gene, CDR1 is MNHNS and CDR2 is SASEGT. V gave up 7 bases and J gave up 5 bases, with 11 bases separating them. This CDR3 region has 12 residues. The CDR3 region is CASTLPGYGYTF. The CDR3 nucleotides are TGTGCCAGCACCCTCCCCGGGTATGGCTACACCTTC.

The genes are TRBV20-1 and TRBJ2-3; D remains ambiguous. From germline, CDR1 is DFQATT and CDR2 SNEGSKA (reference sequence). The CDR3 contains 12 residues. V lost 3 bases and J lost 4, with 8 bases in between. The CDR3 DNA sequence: TGCAGTGCTAGGGCCCGAGCAGATACGCAGTATTTT. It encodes CSARARADTQYF.

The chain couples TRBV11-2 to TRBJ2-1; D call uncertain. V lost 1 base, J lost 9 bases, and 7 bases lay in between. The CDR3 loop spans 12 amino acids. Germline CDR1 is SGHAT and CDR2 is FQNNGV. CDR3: CASSLAWGEQFF. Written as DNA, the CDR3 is TGTGCCAGCAGCTTAGCCTGGGGTGAGCAGTTCTTC.

CDR3 protein: CASSPTGGVTPQHF. The CDR3 DNA reads TGTGCCAGCAGTCCTACAGGAGGGGTGACGCCCCAGCATTTT. The chain has TRBV6-2 or TRBV6-3 and TRBJ1-5, with a possible D match to TRBD1 (5 bases). Trimming pared 5 bases from V and 9 bases from J, leaving 17 bases between. Germline V gene data show CDR1 as MNHEY and CDR2 as SVGEGT. The CDR3 runs to 14 residues.

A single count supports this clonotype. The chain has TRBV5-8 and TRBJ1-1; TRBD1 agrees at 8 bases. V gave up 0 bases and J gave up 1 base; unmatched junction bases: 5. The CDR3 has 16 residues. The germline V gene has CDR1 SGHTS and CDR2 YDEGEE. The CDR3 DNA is TGTGCCAGCAGCTTGGGAGCCGGGACAGGGAACACTGAAGCTTTCTTT. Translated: CASSLGAGTGNTEAFF.

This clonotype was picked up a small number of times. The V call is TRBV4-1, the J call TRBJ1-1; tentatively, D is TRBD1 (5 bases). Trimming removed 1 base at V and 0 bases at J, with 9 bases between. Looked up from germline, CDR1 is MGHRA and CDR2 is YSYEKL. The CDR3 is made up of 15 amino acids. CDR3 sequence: CASSQGRGMNTEAFF. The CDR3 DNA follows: TGCGCCAGCAGCCAAGGGAGGGGAATGAACACTGAAGCTTTCTTT.

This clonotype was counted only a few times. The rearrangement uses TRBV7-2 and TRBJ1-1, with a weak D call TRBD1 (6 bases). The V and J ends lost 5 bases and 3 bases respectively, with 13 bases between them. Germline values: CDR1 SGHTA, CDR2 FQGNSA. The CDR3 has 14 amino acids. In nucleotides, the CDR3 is TGTGCCAGCAGCCGTGGGGGGCCTCACACTGAAGCTTTCTTT. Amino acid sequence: CASSRGGPHTEAFF.

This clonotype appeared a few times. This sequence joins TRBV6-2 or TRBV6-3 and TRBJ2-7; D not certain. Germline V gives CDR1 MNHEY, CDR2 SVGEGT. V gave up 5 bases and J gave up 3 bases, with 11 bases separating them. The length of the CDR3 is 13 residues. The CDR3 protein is CASSPSPSYEQYV. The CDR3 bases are TGTGCCAGCAGTCCCTCACCCAGCTACGAGCAGTACGTC.

The CDR3 region is CSARRDRQYF. The CDR3 region has the DNA TGCAGTGCCAGAAGGGACCGGCAGTACTTC. The chain joins TRBV20-1 to TRBJ2-7; D is perhaps TRBD1 or TRBD2 (5 bases each). Germline V lookup: CDR1 DFQATT, CDR2 SNEGSKA (reference sequence). With 6 bases removed from V and 9 bases from J, the gap between germline ends came to 12 bases. This CDR3 contains 10 residues.

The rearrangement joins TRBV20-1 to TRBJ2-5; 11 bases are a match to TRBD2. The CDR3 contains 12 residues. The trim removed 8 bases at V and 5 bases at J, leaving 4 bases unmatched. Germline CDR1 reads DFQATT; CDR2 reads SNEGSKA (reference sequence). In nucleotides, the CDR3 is TGCAGTTTAGCGGGGGGGATGGAGACCCAGTACTTC. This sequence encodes CSLAGGMETQYF.

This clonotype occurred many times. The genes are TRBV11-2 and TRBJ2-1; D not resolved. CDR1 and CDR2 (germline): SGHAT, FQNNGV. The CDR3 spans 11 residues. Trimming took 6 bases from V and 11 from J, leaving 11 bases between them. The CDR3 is CASSFGRQQFF. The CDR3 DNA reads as TGTGCCAGCAGTTTCGGACGTCAGCAGTTCTTC.

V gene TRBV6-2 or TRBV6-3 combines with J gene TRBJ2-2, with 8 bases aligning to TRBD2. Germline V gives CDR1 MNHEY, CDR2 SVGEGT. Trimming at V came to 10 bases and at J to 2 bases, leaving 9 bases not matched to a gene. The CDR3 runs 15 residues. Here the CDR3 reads CAIGGGLPNTGELFF. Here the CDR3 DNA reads TGTGCCATCGGCGGGGGGTTACCAAACACCGGGGAGCTGTTTTTT.

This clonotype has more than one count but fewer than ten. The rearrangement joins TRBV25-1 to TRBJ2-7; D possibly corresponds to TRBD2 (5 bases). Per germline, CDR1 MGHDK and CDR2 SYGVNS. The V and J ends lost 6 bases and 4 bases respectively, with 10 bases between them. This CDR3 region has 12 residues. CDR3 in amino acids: CASSRDPYEQYF. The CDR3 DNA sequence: TGTGCCAGCAGCCGGGATCCTTACGAGCAGTACTTC.

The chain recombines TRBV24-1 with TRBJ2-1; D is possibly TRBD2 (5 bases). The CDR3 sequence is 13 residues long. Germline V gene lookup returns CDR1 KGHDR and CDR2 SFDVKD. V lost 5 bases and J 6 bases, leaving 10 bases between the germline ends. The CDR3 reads CATSVRGSNEQFF. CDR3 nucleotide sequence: TGTGCCACCAGTGTCCGGGGTTCCAATGAGCAGTTCTTC.

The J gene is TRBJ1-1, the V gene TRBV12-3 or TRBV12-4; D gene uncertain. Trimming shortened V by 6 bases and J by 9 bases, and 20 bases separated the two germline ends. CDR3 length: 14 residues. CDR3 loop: CASSPPRSPPQAFF. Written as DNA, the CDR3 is TGTGCCAGCAGCCCCCCCCGAAGTCCCCCCCAAGCTTTCTTT.

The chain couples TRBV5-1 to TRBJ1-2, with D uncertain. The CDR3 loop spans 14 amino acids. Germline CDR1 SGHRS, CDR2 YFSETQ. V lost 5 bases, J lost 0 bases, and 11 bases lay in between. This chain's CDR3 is CASSNDLANYGYTF. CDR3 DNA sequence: TGCGCCAGCAGTAACGACCTAGCTAACTATGGCTACACCTTC.

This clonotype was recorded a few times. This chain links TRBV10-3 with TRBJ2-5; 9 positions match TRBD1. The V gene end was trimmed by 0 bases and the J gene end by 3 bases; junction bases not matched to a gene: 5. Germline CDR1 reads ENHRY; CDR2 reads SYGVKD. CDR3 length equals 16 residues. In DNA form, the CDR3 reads TGTGCCATCAGTGAGTCGGTCGGGACAGGGAAAGAGACCCAGTACTTC. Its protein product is CAISESVGTGKETQYF.

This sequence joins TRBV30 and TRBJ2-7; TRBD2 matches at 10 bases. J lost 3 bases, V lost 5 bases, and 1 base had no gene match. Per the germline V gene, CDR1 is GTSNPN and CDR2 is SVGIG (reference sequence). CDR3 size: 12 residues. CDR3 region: CAWSSGGYEQYF. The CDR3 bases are TGTGCCTGGTCTAGCGGGGGCTACGAGCAGTACTTC.

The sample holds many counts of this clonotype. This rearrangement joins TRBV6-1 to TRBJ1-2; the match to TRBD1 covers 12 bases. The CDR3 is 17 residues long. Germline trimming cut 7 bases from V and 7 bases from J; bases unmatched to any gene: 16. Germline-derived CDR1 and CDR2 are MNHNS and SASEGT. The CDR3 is CASTSAGPGQGAVGYTF. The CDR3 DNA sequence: TGTGCCAGCACTTCCGCGGGTCCGGGACAGGGGGCTGTTGGCTACACCTTC.